The rows below give T cell receptor beta chains drawn from one sample of a study of T cell changes during pregnancy in multiple sclerosis. Sequencing was performed with immunoSEQ multiplex PCR; in TCRdb, only in-frame clones are kept and a portion is missing. The sample yields 50,000 to 65,000 clones, 90% seen once. Sequencing used peripheral blood, obtained in the first trimester of pregnancy. These TCRs come from a female donor in good health, enrolled as a control in a pregnancy study. Both conserved end residues are part of each CDR3. D genes are given only for firm matches. Size tells how often a clone was seen (once, few, many) or the class of an expanded clone, and some rows leave it out.

>.|TRBV7-9|TRBJ2-7|TRBD1
TGTGCCAGCAGCTACCTCGGACAGGGACTGGTCACCTACGAGCAGTACTTC
CASSYLGQGLVTYEQYF
>.|TRBV29-1|TRBJ2-7|TRBD2
TGCAGCGTGCTAGCGGGAGTAGGTGAGCAGTACTTC
CSVLAGVGEQYF
>medium-sized|TRBV5-1|TRBJ2-7|TRBD1
TGCGCCAGCAGCTTGTGGGCGTCCGGACAGGGACAGATGTACGAGCAGTACTTC
CASSLWASGQGQMYEQYF
>once|TRBV28|TRBJ2-6|TRBD1
TGTGCCAGCAGTACTATTACCAGGGGGTCCCTCTCTGGGGCCAACGTCCTGACTTTC
CASSTITRGSLSGANVLTF
>.|TRBV10-3|TRBJ1-5|.
TGTGCCATCAGTGAGCAAGGGGAGGGAAGACAGCCCCAGCATTTT
CAISEQGEGRQPQHF
>.|TRBV2|TRBJ2-1|.
TGTGCCAGCAGCTGGCAGGGTATCTACAATGAGCAGTTCTTC
CASSWQGIYNEQFF
>.|TRBV18|TRBJ2-7|TRBD2
TGTGCCAGCTCACCATCGGCAGGTCGAGCGGGGGAGCAGTACTTC
CASSPSAGRAGEQYF
>.|TRBV18|TRBJ2-7|TRBD1
TGTGCCAGCTCAACCGGGACAGGGGAATACGAGCAGTACTTC
CASSTGTGEYEQYF
>.|TRBV5-1|TRBJ2-2|TRBD2
TGCGCCAGCAGCTTCTCCTCGCGGGAGACCGGGGAGCTGTTTTTT
CASSFSSRETGELFF
>.|TRBV6-5|TRBJ1-2|TRBD1
TGTGCCAGCAGTTCTGAGACAGGGGGCAACTATGGCTACACCTTC
CASSSETGGNYGYTF
>.|TRBV5-5|TRBJ2-5|.
TGTGCCAGCAGCAAGGACGTGACAGTTCAAGAGACCCAGTACTTC
CASSKDVTVQETQYF
>.|TRBV11-2|TRBJ2-7|TRBD1
TGTGCCAGCAGCACCCGGGACAGTTACGAGCAGTACTTC
CASSTRDSYEQYF
>.|TRBV27|TRBJ2-7|.
TGTGCCAGCAGTCTTGGACAGTCCTACGAGCAGTACTTC
CASSLGQSYEQYF
>few|TRBV20-1|TRBJ2-3|.
TGCAGTGCCCCCACAACTACGCAGTATTTT
CSAPTTTQYF
>once|TRBV6-5|TRBJ2-7|TRBD1
TGTGCCAGCAGAGTCCCGGGACAGGGTGGCGAGCAGTACTTC
CASRVPGQGGEQYF
>.|TRBV5-1|TRBJ2-7|.
TGCGCCAGCAGCTTGAGGGTGGGAGGAACCCACGAGCAGTACTTC
CASSLRVGGTHEQYF
>once|TRBV6-4|TRBJ2-3|TRBD2
TGTGCCAGCAGCCAACTAGCGGGTGCTGCATCAGATACGCAGTATTTT
CASSQLAGAASDTQYF
>.|TRBV11-2|TRBJ2-7|TRBD2
TGTGCCAGCAGCAGGGGGACTAGCTTTGGCTACGAGCAGTACTTC
CASSRGTSFGYEQYF
>.|TRBV28|TRBJ2-1|.
TGTGCCAGCAGTTCCTTGTACAATGAGCAGTTCTTC
CASSSLYNEQFF
>.|TRBV27|TRBJ1-2|.
TGTGCCAGCAGTTCGCGGGAGCCGCACTATGGAGGCTACACCTTC
CASSSREPHYGGYTF
>.|TRBV7-9|TRBJ1-5|.
TGTGCCAGCAGCTTAAGTTCGGGGGATGGGCAGCCCCAGCATTTT
CASSLSSGDGQPQHF
>once|TRBV6-1|TRBJ2-7|TRBD1
TGTGCCAGCAGTGAAGGGGGACAGTCCTCCGAGCAGTACTTC
CASSEGGQSSEQYF
>.|TRBV13|TRBJ2-3|TRBD2
TGTGCCAGCAGCTTAGGAAGCCGACTAGCGAAAAGCACAGATACGCAGTATTTT
CASSLGSRLAKSTDTQYF
>.|TRBV19|TRBJ1-5|TRBD1
TGTGCCAGTAGGAGACAGGGGATGAGCAATCAGCCCCAGCATTTT
CASRRQGMSNQPQHF
>.|TRBV28|TRBJ2-7|TRBD2
TGTGCCAGCAGTTCCCCCCTGTGGCGGGAGGGCCCCTACGAGCAGTACTTC
CASSSPLWREGPYEQYF
>.|TRBV11-3|TRBJ2-7|.
TGTGCCAGCAGCCGACATGCTGGGTACGAGCAGTACTTC
CASSRHAGYEQYF
>once|TRBV19|TRBJ2-1|TRBD2
TGTGCCAGCGGTTTGACTAGCGCAGGTGCCAATGAGCAGTTCTTC
CASGLTSAGANEQFF
>.|TRBV7-9|TRBJ2-1|.
TGTGCCAGCAGCGCACTGAGCGGCCTCAGCTCCTACAATGAGCAGTTCTTC
CASSALSGLSSYNEQFF
>few|TRBV29-1|TRBJ2-1|TRBD1
TGCAGCGGCTTCACTTCGGACAGGGGAGACTACAATGAGCAGTTCTTC
CSGFTSDRGDYNEQFF
>.|TRBV6-4|TRBJ2-3|.
TGTGCCAGCAGTGACTCCAGTCTTGGAGAAAGCACAGATACGCAGTATTTT
CASSDSSLGESTDTQYF
>.|TRBV28|TRBJ2-7|.
TGTGCCAGCAGCACACGACTCGCTCCCTACGAGCAGTACTTC
CASSTRLAPYEQYF
>.|TRBV4-2|TRBJ1-2|TRBD1
TGTGCCAGCAGCCCGACGTTGGGACAGGGTGACTATGGCTACACCTTC
CASSPTLGQGDYGYTF
>.|TRBV29-1|TRBJ1-2|.
TGCAGCGTTGAAGATCCGGCCAGGTACCACTATGGCTACACCTTC
CSVEDPARYHYGYTF
>.|TRBV6-1|TRBJ2-7|TRBD2
TGTGCCAGCAGTGTTCTAGCGGAGCGCTACGAGCAGTACTTC
CASSVLAERYEQYF
>.|TRBV10-3|TRBJ2-5|.
TGTGCCATCAGACCCCTAGCTCACGGCGAGACCCAGTACTTC
CAIRPLAHGETQYF
>.|TRBV9|TRBJ1-3|TRBD1
TGTGCCAGCAGCGAACAGGGGAGCTCTGGAAACACCATATATTTT
CASSEQGSSGNTIYF